The rows below give T cell receptor beta chains drawn from one sample of a study of cytomegalovirus exposure and HLA in healthy donors. Using immunoSEQ multiplex PCR, the repertoire was profiled, and TCRdb retains in-frame clones only, with some absent. The sample lists tens of thousands of clones, around 70% seen once, with 8.5% to 14% in the top ten. Sequenced material: PBMCs. These receptors all come from a middle-aged woman in good health and CMV-seropositive. The CDR3 runs from the conserved cysteine through the conserved F or W. The D gene is left open where the match is weak. Clone sizes are given selectively: once, few, many, or a class where the clone is expanded.

V gene	D gene	clone size	J gene	CDR3 protein	CDR3 DNA
TRBV25-1	NA	NA	TRBJ2-5	CASSDEQTQYF	TGTGCCAGCAGTGATGAGCAGACCCAGTACTTC
TRBV10-3	NA	once	TRBJ1-6	CAISGARSDSPLHF	TGTGCCATCAGTGGGGCCAGGTCGGATTCACCCCTCCACTTT
TRBV5-1	NA	NA	TRBJ1-5	CASSPQAGGKQPQHF	TGCGCCAGCAGCCCCCAGGCAGGAGGCAAGCAGCCCCAGCATTTT
TRBV7-9	TRBD1	NA	TRBJ1-1	CASSSPTGGDTEAFF	TGTGCCAGCAGCTCCCCCACAGGGGGGGACACTGAAGCTTTCTTT
TRBV21-1	NA	NA	TRBJ1-1	CASTCLQQFLNTEAFF	TGTGCCAGCACCTGCTTACAGCAGTTTTTGAACACTGAAGCTTTCTTT
TRBV5-4	TRBD2	once	TRBJ2-7	CASSPGGSYEQYF	TGTGCCAGCAGCCCGGGGGGATCCTACGAGCAGTACTTC
TRBV6-6	NA	few	TRBJ1-2	CASTVIQGNNYGYTF	TGTGCCAGCACCGTAATACAGGGAAATAACTATGGCTACACCTTC
TRBV5-4	NA	NA	TRBJ1-5	CASSLAGSNQPQHF	TGTGCCAGCAGCCTGGCGGGTAGCAATCAGCCCCAGCATTTT
TRBV6-5	TRBD2	NA	TRBJ2-5	CASSYRSSGRGETQYF	TGTGCCAGCAGTTACCGGAGTAGCGGGAGAGGAGAGACCCAGTACTTC
TRBV5-5	NA	NA	TRBJ1-2	CASSFQGSLDGYTF	TGTGCCAGCAGCTTTCAGGGGTCCTTGGACGGCTACACCTTC
TRBV4-2	NA	NA	TRBJ2-7	CASSQDAGVGGYEQYF	TGTGCCAGCAGCCAAGATGCGGGGGTAGGGGGCTACGAGCAGTACTTC
TRBV6-1	NA	once	TRBJ2-7	CASRPSVEYYEQYF	TGTGCCAGCAGACCAAGCGTCGAGTACTACGAGCAGTACTTC
TRBV6-5	NA	NA	TRBJ1-2	CASSYGVRDGYTF	TGTGCCAGCAGTTACGGTGTTCGCGATGGCTACACCTTC
TRBV4-3	NA	once	TRBJ2-6	CASSPQAAGSGANVLTF	TGCGCCAGCAGCCCCCAGGCGGCAGGGTCCGGGGCCAACGTCCTGACTTTC
TRBV2	TRBD1	NA	TRBJ1-6	CARQGQNSPLHF	TGTGCCAGACAGGGACAGAATTCACCCCTCCACTTT
TRBV5-1	NA	NA	TRBJ2-2	CASSLDSSNTGELFF	TGCGCCAGCAGCTTGGACTCGAGTAACACCGGGGAGCTGTTTTTT
TRBV19	TRBD1	NA	TRBJ1-2	CASTGDRGYGYTF	TGTGCCAGTACCGGGGACAGGGGATATGGCTACACCTTC
TRBV11-2	TRBD1	NA	TRBJ1-2	CASSSQGALGYTF	TGTGCCAGCAGCTCCCAGGGGGCCCTTGGCTACACCTTC
TRBV9	TRBD1	NA	TRBJ2-2	CASSRDSYTGELFF	TGTGCCAGCAGCCGGGACAGCTACACCGGGGAGCTGTTTTTT
TRBV30	NA	NA	TRBJ2-7	CAWSASGQGSYEQYF	TGTGCCTGGAGCGCTAGCGGCCAGGGGTCCTACGAGCAGTACTTC
TRBV6-1	NA	NA	TRBJ1-2	CASRMQGRFYGYTF	TGTGCCAGCAGGATGCAGGGGCGCTTTTATGGCTACACCTTC
TRBV18	NA	NA	TRBJ1-4	CASSRESKNEKLFF	TGTGCCAGCTCACGAGAAAGTAAGAATGAAAAACTGTTTTTT
TRBV7-9	NA	NA	TRBJ1-1	CASSFSKETEAFF	TGTGCCAGCAGCTTTTCCAAGGAGACTGAAGCTTTCTTT
TRBV29-1	NA	NA	TRBJ2-3	CSVGSGETDTQYF	TGCAGCGTTGGGTCGGGGGAGACAGATACGCAGTATTTT
TRBV28	NA	NA	TRBJ1-5	CASSPPGQINQPQHF	TGTGCCAGCAGCCCCCCCGGACAAATAAATCAGCCCCAGCATTTT
TRBV28	NA	NA	TRBJ2-7	CASSPSEMSSYEQYF	TGTGCCAGCAGCCCGAGTGAGATGAGCTCCTACGAGCAGTACTTC
TRBV5-6	NA	NA	TRBJ2-1	CASSSGDRRGLHGEQFF	TGTGCCAGCAGCTCAGGAGACAGGCGAGGGCTCCATGGTGAGCAGTTCTTC
TRBV19	NA	NA	TRBJ2-6	CASNKARPPLGANVLTF	TGTGCCAGTAATAAGGCCAGGCCCCCTCTGGGGGCCAACGTCCTGACTTTC
TRBV6-6	NA	NA	TRBJ1-2	CASRAPANYGYTF	TGTGCCAGCAGGGCACCAGCTAACTATGGCTACACCTTC
TRBV5-1	NA	NA	TRBJ2-7	CVPGARGTYEQYF	TGCGTTCCCGGGGCGCGGGGCACCTACGAGCAGTACTTC
TRBV5-6	NA	NA	TRBJ2-1	CASSSGLSNEQFF	TGTGCCAGCAGCTCGGGACTCAGCAATGAGCAGTTCTTC
TRBV4-1	TRBD2	NA	TRBJ2-6	CASSPTSGDLRGANVLTF	TGCGCCAGCAGCCCGACTAGCGGCGACCTACGGGGGGCCAACGTCCTGACTTTC
TRBV2	NA	NA	TRBJ2-1	CASTQRLDNEQFF	TGTGCCAGCACCCAACGGTTAGACAATGAGCAGTTCTTC
TRBV7-8	NA	NA	TRBJ1-1	CASSPIEKTEAFF	TGTGCCAGCAGCCCCATCGAGAAAACTGAAGCTTTCTTT
TRBV2	NA	NA	TRBJ2-3	CASGVSGLITDTQYF	TGTGCCAGCGGGGTAAGCGGGCTCATCACAGATACGCAGTATTTT
TRBV27	TRBD1	NA	TRBJ2-7	CASSLTRPAPGQGTYEQYF	TGTGCCAGCAGTCTAACGAGGCCCGCCCCGGGACAGGGGACCTACGAGCAGTACTTC
TRBV30	TRBD1	NA	TRBJ1-6	CAWSVRGQGGSPLHF	TGTGCCTGGAGTGTACGAGGGCAGGGGGGCTCACCCCTCCACTTT
TRBV30	TRBD1	NA	TRBJ2-7	CAWSAGGRNEQYF	TGTGCCTGGAGCGCAGGGGGCAGGAACGAGCAGTACTTC
TRBV30	NA	few	TRBJ2-6	CAWMPFGISGANVLTF	TGTGCCTGGATGCCCTTCGGGATTAGCGGGGCCAACGTCCTGACTTTC
TRBV5-1	NA	NA	TRBJ2-6	CASSFGSGANVLTF	TGCGCCAGCAGCTTCGGTTCTGGGGCCAACGTCCTGACTTTC
TRBV7-6	NA	NA	TRBJ2-5	CASSPDTVKETQYF	TGTGCCAGCAGCCCAGACACCGTAAAAGAGACCCAGTACTTC
TRBV4-1	TRBD1	NA	TRBJ1-2	CASSPSGRGVGYPF	TGCGCCAGCAGCCCTTCTGGCAGGGGGGTAGGCTACCCCTTC
TRBV30	NA	NA	TRBJ2-6	CAWSGLRDSGANVLTF	TGTGCCTGGAGTGGTTTGCGGGACTCTGGGGCCAACGTCCTGACTTTC
TRBV5-1	TRBD1	NA	TRBJ2-6	CASSWTGLGYSGANVLTF	TGCGCCAGCAGCTGGACAGGGTTGGGGTATTCTGGGGCCAACGTCCTGACTTTC
TRBV2	TRBD1	few	TRBJ1-5	CASSLSTGKNQPQHF	TGTGCCAGCAGCCTCTCGACAGGGAAGAATCAGCCCCAGCATTTT
TRBV2	NA	NA	TRBJ1-1	CASGAQGMNTEAFF	TGTGCCAGCGGAGCGCAGGGGATGAACACTGAAGCTTTCTTT
TRBV30	NA	NA	TRBJ1-2	CARFGRDDFSGYTF	TGTGCCCGGTTTGGCAGGGATGATTTTTCGGGCTACACCTTC
TRBV7-2	NA	NA	TRBJ1-1	CASSLAQGIPEAFF	TGTGCCAGCAGCTTAGCCCAGGGTATACCTGAAGCTTTCTTT